These 17 T cell receptor beta chains came from one sample sequenced in a study of shared clonotypes between healthy human individuals. Sequenced by immunoSEQ multiplex PCR; TCRdb stores in-frame clones only, minus some. The table has millions of clones, approximately 95% seen once. CD8 cells regarded as naive lacked CD45RO, were positively chosen for CCR7, and omitted terminally differentiated effector memory CD45RA+ cells. Sequencing used naive CD8+ T cells sorted from blood. The receptor set was obtained from a man younger than 35 in good health.

This sequence joins TRBV5-1 and TRBJ2-5; D call uncertain. The CDR3 loop spans 14 amino acids. CDR1 and CDR2 from the germline V gene are SGHRS and YFSETQ. V was trimmed by 0 bases and J by 4 bases, leaving 10 bases between them. The CDR3 is CASSLDVTPETQYF. The CDR3 DNA reads as TGCGCCAGCAGCTTGGATGTGACCCCAGAGACCCAGTACTTC.

The chain links TRBV5-4 to TRBJ1-1; D ambiguous. V gave up 3 bases and J gave up 3 bases, with 12 bases separating them. CDR3 size: 14 residues. CDR1 is SGHNT, CDR2 YYREEE, per germline (reference sequence). For the CDR3, the DNA is TGTGCCAGCAGCTCCTCTTGGGCTGACACTGAAGCTTTCTTT. Amino acids: CASSSSWADTEAFF.

The V and J genes are TRBV7-9 and TRBJ2-1; 8 bases line up with TRBD2. J gave up 4 bases and V 5 bases, and 4 bases lay outside the gene matches. The CDR3 runs 14 residues. Germline CDR1 is SEHNR and CDR2 is FQNEAQ (reference sequence). CDR3 residues: CASSLSSGYNEQFF. The CDR3 DNA reads as TGTGCCAGCAGCCTGTCTAGCGGGTACAATGAGCAGTTCTTC. The whole variable domain, remainder taken from reference TRBV7-9 and TRBJ2-1, is DTGVSQNPRHKITKRGQNVTFRCDPISEHNRLYWYRQTLGQGPEFLTYFQNEAQLEKSRLLSDRFSAERPKGSFSTLEIQRTEQGDSAMYLCASSLSSGYNEQFFGPGTRLTVL.

The chain couples TRBV27 to TRBJ2-7; TRBD1 agrees at 7 bases. CDR3 length: 15 residues. Germline CDR1 is MNHEY and CDR2 is SMNVEV (reference sequence). V trimming: 0 bases; J trimming: 4 bases; junction bases outside the gene matches: 6. The CDR3 protein is CASSLSSGQRYEQYF. Here the CDR3 DNA reads TGTGCCAGCAGTTTATCGTCGGGACAGCGGTACGAGCAGTACTTC.

A few counts support this clone. The chain employs TRBV5-1 and TRBJ1-4; the match to TRBD1 covers 7 bases. Germline V gives CDR1 SGHRS, CDR2 YFSETQ. The length of the CDR3 is 14 residues. V was pared by 5 bases and J by 4 bases, with 5 bases of the junction left unmatched. Here the CDR3 reads CASSPGTVNEKLFF. CDR3 nucleotide sequence: TGCGCCAGCAGTCCCGGGACAGTTAATGAAAAACTGTTTTTT.

This clone was seen only once. This chain joins TRBV7-8 and TRBJ2-7, with D perhaps matching TRBD1 or TRBD2 (5 bases each). The V and J ends lost 4 bases and 3 bases respectively, with 16 bases between them. Germline V gene sequence: CDR1 SGHVS, CDR2 FQNEAQ. The length of the CDR3 is 15 residues. The CDR3 DNA follows: TGTGCCAGCAGCTCTCCTGGGACGGAAGTCTACGAGCAGTACTTC. Encoded protein: CASSSPGTEVYEQYF.

This clone appeared once. This sequence joins TRBV6-6 and TRBJ2-7; 9 bases map to TRBD2. CDR1 and CDR2 from the germline V gene are MNHNY and SVGAGI (reference sequence). Unmatched junction bases numbered 7, after V lost 2 bases and J lost 2 bases. The CDR3 length is 16 residues. The chain's CDR3 is CASSYEAGGYTYEQYF. The CDR3 DNA reads TGTGCCAGCAGTTACGAAGCGGGGGGTTATACCTACGAGCAGTACTTC.

The chain uses TRBV14 and TRBJ1-1, with no clear D. Germline lookup yields CDR1 SGHDN and CDR2 FVKESK. This CDR3 is built from 14 residues. Deletions cut 1 base from V and 0 bases from J, with 6 bases between. CDR3 loop: CASSQGPVNTEAFF. Here the CDR3 DNA reads TGTGCCAGCAGCCAAGGTCCGGTGAACACTGAAGCTTTCTTT.

This chain links TRBV5-6 with TRBJ2-2, with D possibly TRBD1 on 6 matching bases. The CDR3 has 14 amino acids. The V end was cut by 6 bases, the J end by 3 bases, with 12 bases between. The germline gives CDR1 SGHDT, CDR2 YYEEEE. The CDR3 DNA is TGTGCCAGCACCGAACAGGGCGACACCGGGGAGCTGTTTTTT. Translation: CASTEQGDTGELFF.

Notes on this clone: This sample also contains other DNA sequences that code for the same CDR3. The J gene is TRBJ2-7, the V gene TRBV5-4; a possible D gene is TRBD1 (5 bases). The V gene lost 5 bases and the J gene lost 3 bases, with 9 bases spanning the gap. From germline, CDR1 is SGHNT and CDR2 YYREEE (reference sequence). CDR3 length: 12 residues. CDR3 in DNA: TGTGCCAGCAGTTCCGACAGCTACGAGCAGTACTTC. Its translation is CASSSDSYEQYF.

The chain combines TRBV11-2 with TRBJ1-3; D might be TRBD1 (5 bases). This CDR3 comprises 15 residues. Germline V CDR1 and CDR2: SGHAT, FQNNGV. Trimming shortened V by 0 bases and J by 2 bases, and 8 bases separated the two germline ends. This CDR3 reads CASSLERGPGNTIYF. The CDR3 DNA reads as TGTGCCAGCAGCTTAGAACGGGGCCCTGGAAACACCATATATTTT.

The J gene is TRBJ2-1, the V gene TRBV16; D is unresolved. Trimming removed 4 bases at V and 4 bases at J, with 20 bases between. CDR1 is KGHSY, CDR2 FQNENV, per germline. CDR3 size: 17 residues. The DNA of the CDR3 is TGTGCCAGCAGCCGGGTAGATACCGGAGTTACGTACAATGAGCAGTTCTTC. Residues: CASSRVDTGVTYNEQFF. Drawing the rest from reference TRBV16 and TRBJ2-1, the complete variable domain is GEEVAQTPKHLVRGEGQKAKLYCAPIKGHSYVFWYQQVLKNEFKFLISFQNENVFDETGMPKERFSAKCLPNSPCSLEIQATKLEDSAVYFCASSRVDTGVTYNEQFFGPGTRLTVL.

This chain uses TRBV28 with TRBJ1-5; unclear D gene. This CDR3 is built from 14 residues. Trimming left V 2 bases short and J 6 bases short, with 11 bases between. Germline assignment: CDR1 MDHEN and CDR2 SYDVKM. This CDR3 reads CASSLLVGTQPQHF. Written as DNA, the CDR3 is TGTGCCAGCAGTTTACTGGTGGGCACTCAGCCCCAGCATTTT.

The rearrangement joins TRBV9 to TRBJ2-3; tentative D call: TRBD2 (7 bases). V was shortened by 2 bases and J by 10 bases, with 17 bases between the two germline ends. CDR1 is SGDLS, CDR2 YYNGEE, per germline. This CDR3 spans 14 amino acids. The chain's CDR3 is CASSVGGQVNPQYF. In DNA, the CDR3 is TGTGCCAGCAGCGTGGGGGGGCAGGTGAATCCGCAGTATTTT.

On this clone: The sample holds other DNA sequences that translate to the same CDR3. The chain employs TRBV30 and TRBJ2-3; 7 nucleotides line up with TRBD2. The CDR3 consists of 14 residues. Germline V gene data show CDR1 as GTSNPN and CDR2 as SVGIG (reference sequence). Unmatched junction bases numbered 2, after V lost 1 base and J lost 1 base. This CDR3 is CAWSASGGTDTQYF. CDR3 bases: TGTGCCTGGAGTGCGAGCGGGGGCACAGATACGCAGTATTTT.

This clone was detected once. The genes are TRBV7-9 and TRBJ2-3, with TRBD1 identical over 9 bases. V gave up 6 bases and J gave up 2 bases; unmatched junction bases: 15. The CDR3 covers 18 residues. The germline CDR1 and CDR2 sequences are SEHNR and FQNEAQ (reference sequence). CDR3 sequence (DNA): TGTGCCAGCAGAGACTTCTTTCCGGGACAGGGACTCACAGATACGCAGTATTTT. Translation: CASRDFFPGQGLTDTQYF.

The chain combines TRBV27 with TRBJ1-6; TRBD1 aligns across 11 bases. Looked up from germline, CDR1 is MNHEY and CDR2 is SMNVEV (reference sequence). The CDR3 is made up of 16 amino acids. V was pared by 5 bases and J by 10 bases, with 10 bases of the junction left unmatched. CDR3 sequence (DNA): TGTGCCAGCAGTCCGGGACAGGGGGAAAATGGGTCACCCCTCCACTTT. Translated: CASSPGQGENGSPLHF.